Detailed here is one TCR beta chain. The CDR3 spans 14 residues. With V trimmed by 1 base and J by 2 bases, 2 bases remained unmatched. The germline V gene has CDR1 SGHRS and CDR2 YFSETQ. The data originate from a study of blood T cell repertoires in COVID-19. Clones were read by immunoSEQ multiplex PCR, and TCRdb kept only the in-frame ones, dropping some. The sample consists of about 220,000 clones, approximately 88% of them appearing once. Specimen: PBMCs or T cells enriched from blood (not recorded which). The J gene is TRBJ1-2, the V gene TRBV5-1; 7 nucleotides align to TRBD1. The TCR sequence derives from a woman aged 40 to 49 with acute COVID-19. CDR3 amino acids: CASSLRQGNYGYTF. As DNA, the CDR3 is TGCGCCAGCAGCTTGCGACAGGGCAACTATGGCTACACCTTC.